This T cell receptor (beta chain) came from a study of blood T cell repertoires in COVID-19. Study overall: Samples representing acute and convalescent COVID-19 were sourced from the United States, Italy and Spain. PBMCs, B-cell-depleted T cells, or T cells were the source of the cDNA or gDNA that made up the material.

Germline V CDR1 and CDR2: SGHDN, FVKESK. This CDR3 has 16 amino acids. V lost 2 bases and J lost 0; bases outside the gene matches: 7. As originally analysed: Quantification of nucleated cells was approximated via reference gene primer amplification. Assay used: immunoSEQ multiplex PCR; TCRdb lists only in-frame clones, some missing. V, J and clone size are taken as reported in that table, and D and trimming were inferred from the DNA itself. The sample lists around 110,000 clones, around 77% occurring once. V and J are TRBV14 and TRBJ2-7, with 7 bases matching TRBD1. The clonotype was recovered from a man aged 60 to 75 with active or convalescent COVID-19. Specimen: peripheral blood. This CDR3 reads CASSQLNRGSSYEQYF. DNA of the CDR3: TGTGCCAGCAGCCAATTAAACAGGGGAAGCTCCTACGAGCAGTACTTC.